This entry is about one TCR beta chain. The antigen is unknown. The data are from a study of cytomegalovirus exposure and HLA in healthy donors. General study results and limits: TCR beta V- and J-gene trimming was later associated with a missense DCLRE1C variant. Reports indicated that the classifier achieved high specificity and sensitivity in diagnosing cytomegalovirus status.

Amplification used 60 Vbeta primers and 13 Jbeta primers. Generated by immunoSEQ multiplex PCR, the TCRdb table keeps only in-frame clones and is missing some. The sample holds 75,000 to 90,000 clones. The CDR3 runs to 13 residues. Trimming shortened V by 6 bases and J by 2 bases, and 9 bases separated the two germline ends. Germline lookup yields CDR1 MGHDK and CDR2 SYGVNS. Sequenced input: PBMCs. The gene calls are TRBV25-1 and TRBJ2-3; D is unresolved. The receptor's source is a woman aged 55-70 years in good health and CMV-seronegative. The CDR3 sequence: CASREISTDTQYF. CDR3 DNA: TGTGCCAGCAGGGAGATTTCCACAGATACGCAGTATTTT.